Presented here are 6 T cell receptor beta chains from one specimen sequenced in a study of beta chain features in type 1 diabetes. Overall study results and limits: In every one of the four CD4+ subsets, TCRB CDR3s were moderately but significantly shorter in Type 1 diabetes patients.

Expressed TCRB transcripts were sequenced after all isolated RNA was converted to cDNA. Profiled with immunoSEQ multiplex PCR; TCRdb holds only in-frame clones, not every one. The table records some 200,000 clones, approximately 16% of them present only once. These receptors have no identified antigens. What was sequenced was naive CD4+ T cells from blood. The receptors originated from a man under 40 with type 1 diabetes.

The table lists this clone with a few counts. The V gene is TRBV30, the J gene TRBJ2-1; D is unclear. Trimming took 4 bases from V and 0 from J, leaving 10 bases between them. The germline gives CDR1 GTSNPN, CDR2 SVGIG (reference sequence). The CDR3 runs 14 residues. CDR3 residues: CAWTRRVSYNEQFF. CDR3 sequence (DNA): TGTGCCTGGACCCGCCGGGTCTCCTACAATGAGCAGTTCTTC.

The chain carries TRBV6-1 and TRBJ2-5; D possibly corresponds to TRBD2 (5 bases). CDR1 and CDR2 from the germline V gene are MNHNS and SASEGT. CDR3 length: 13 amino acids. V was pared by 2 bases and J by 5 bases, with 9 bases between. CDR3 in DNA: TGTGCCAGCAGTGAAAGAGGGAAGGAGACCCAGTACTTC. This codes for CASSERGKETQYF.

The chain combines TRBV30 with TRBJ2-5, with D perhaps matching TRBD1 (5 bases). This CDR3 has 15 residues. The germline gives CDR1 GTSNPN, CDR2 SVGIG (reference sequence). V lost 0 bases to trimming and J lost 7 bases, with 18 bases between them. CDR3 sequence reads: CAWSVPGPTRGTQYF. For the CDR3, the DNA is TGTGCCTGGAGTGTGCCAGGGCCAACAAGAGGGACCCAGTACTTC.

The sample holds a few counts of this clone. The genes are TRBV20-1 and TRBJ2-5; D is ambiguous. Trimming took off 7 bases at V and 4 bases at J, with 10 bases between the two ends. CDR3 length: 11 residues. The germline V gene encodes CDR1 DFQATT and CDR2 SNEGSKA (reference sequence). The CDR3 nucleotides read TGCAGTGTTCACTCTCGAGAGACCCAGTACTTC. This sequence encodes CSVHSRETQYF.

Only a few counts were recorded for this clone. The chain couples TRBV29-1 to TRBJ1-1; D not resolved. The CDR3 is 12 amino acids. Germline CDR1 is SQVTM and CDR2 is ANQGSEA. V gave up 3 bases and J gave up 0 bases, with 5 bases separating them. In DNA form, the CDR3 reads TGCAGCGTTGACAGGTTGAACACTGAAGCTTTCTTT. Encoded protein: CSVDRLNTEAFF.

V usage is TRBV14 and J usage is TRBJ2-1; 8 positions match TRBD2. Trimming cost V 1 base and J 0 bases; bases outside gene matches: 2. Germline CDR1 and CDR2: SGHDN and FVKESK. The CDR3 spans 16 residues. As DNA, the CDR3 is TGTGCCAGCAGCCAAGGGACTAGCTTCTCCTACAATGAGCAGTTCTTC. It codes for CASSQGTSFSYNEQFF.